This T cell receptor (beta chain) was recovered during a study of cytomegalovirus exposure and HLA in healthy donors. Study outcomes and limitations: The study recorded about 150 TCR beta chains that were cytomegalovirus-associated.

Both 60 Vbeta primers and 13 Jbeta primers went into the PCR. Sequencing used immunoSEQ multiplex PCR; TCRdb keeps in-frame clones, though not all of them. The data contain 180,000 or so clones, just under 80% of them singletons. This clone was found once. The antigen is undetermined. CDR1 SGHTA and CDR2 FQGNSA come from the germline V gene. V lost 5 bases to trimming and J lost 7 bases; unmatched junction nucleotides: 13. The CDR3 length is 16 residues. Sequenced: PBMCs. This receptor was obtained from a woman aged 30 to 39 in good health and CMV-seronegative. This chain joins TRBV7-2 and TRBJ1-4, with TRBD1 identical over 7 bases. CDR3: CASSVDRAGWVEKLFF. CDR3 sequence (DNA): TGTGCCAGCAGCGTAGACAGGGCCGGTTGGGTTGAAAAACTGTTTTTT.